The TCR beta chain described here comes from a study of cytomegalovirus exposure and HLA in healthy donors. Primers: 60 Vbeta forward and 13 Jbeta reverse. Only in-frame clones appear in the TCRdb table, and some are missing; sequencing was by immunoSEQ multiplex PCR. The sample lists around 100,000 clones, about 80% seen once, with approximately 4.1% in the top ten. Germline CDR1 SGHNT, CDR2 YYREEE (reference sequence). V shed 6 bases and J 9 bases; nucleotides not matched to a gene: 10. This CDR3 comprises 14 residues. This chain connects TRBV5-4 to TRBJ2-1; the match to TRBD2 covers 9 bases. This TCR was recovered from a female donor in good health and CMV-seropositive. The sample was PBMCs. The CDR3 sequence: CASKSGGGAPEQFF. The CDR3 region has the DNA TGTGCCAGCAAGTCCGGCGGGGGGGCCCCTGAGCAGTTCTTC.